The 30 T cell receptor beta chains listed next were all sequenced from one sample in a study of PD-1 blockade in classical Hodgkin lymphoma. Profiled with immunoSEQ multiplex PCR; TCRdb holds only in-frame clones, not every one. The repertoire holds roughly 40,000 clones, with around 87% as singletons. All the patients suffered relapse after autologous stem cell transplantation, and brentuximab vedotin exposure differed. Sequenced here: peripheral blood mononuclear cells (PBMCs), sampled at baseline. The receptors stem from a human donor with classical Hodgkin lymphoma.

V gene TRBV6-5 combines with J gene TRBJ2-5, with D tentatively TRBD1 or TRBD2 (5 bases each). Trimming stripped 6 bases from V and 5 bases from J, with 13 bases between. Germline CDR1 MNHEY, CDR2 SVGAGI. The CDR3 runs to 13 residues. The CDR3: CASSLGVGETQYF. CDR3 bases: TGTGCCAGCAGCCTGGGGGTCGGGGAGACCCAGTACTTC.

The gene calls are TRBV6-9 and TRBJ2-3; no clear D gene. The CDR3 is 14 residues long. Germline CDR1 is MNHGY and CDR2 is SVAAGI. Trimming pared 3 bases from V and 4 bases from J, leaving 11 bases between. The CDR3 is CASSYARYPDTQYF. The CDR3 nucleotides are TGTGCCAGCAGTTACGCTAGGTACCCAGATACGCAGTATTTT.

V is TRBV28 and J is TRBJ2-3; the D gene could be TRBD1 or TRBD2 (5 bases each). With 5 bases removed from V and 0 bases from J, the gap between germline ends came to 12 bases. The CDR3 contains 15 residues. Germline CDR1 and CDR2: MDHEN and SYDVKM. CDR3 amino acids: CASSKGTGSTDTQYF. The CDR3 DNA follows: TGTGCCAGCAGTAAAGGGACCGGGAGCACAGATACGCAGTATTTT.

The count of this clone is one. V gene TRBV6-6 combines with J gene TRBJ2-4; 8 bases are shared with TRBD2. Looked up from germline, CDR1 is MNHNY and CDR2 is SVGAGI (reference sequence). The CDR3 is 16 residues long. The V gene end was trimmed by 5 bases and the J gene end by 0 bases; junction bases not matched to a gene: 6. CDR3 region: CASSGTSGGAKNIQYF. CDR3 DNA sequence: TGTGCCAGCAGTGGGACTAGTGGGGGAGCCAAAAACATTCAGTACTTC.

This clone was observed a single time. The rearrangement uses TRBV6-1 and TRBJ2-3; TRBD1 aligns across 8 bases. Germline CDR1 reads MNHNS; CDR2 reads SASEGT. Losses at the gene ends were 5 bases for V and 3 bases for J; bases not matched to a gene: 4. The CDR3 runs to 14 residues. For the CDR3, the DNA is TGTGCCAGCAGTCCTTGGGACAGGACAGATACGCAGTATTTT. It translates to CASSPWDRTDTQYF.

The chain has TRBV10-3 and TRBJ2-7, with 9 bases fitting TRBD1. Germline V gene lookup returns CDR1 ENHRY and CDR2 SYGVKD. The V and J ends lost 2 bases and 9 bases, in that order; junction bases with no gene match: 8. This CDR3 has 14 amino acids. CDR3 nucleotides: TGTGCCATCAGTGAGGCCCGGGACAGGGCTACGCAGTACTTC. This codes for CAISEARDRATQYF.

The gene calls are TRBV6-6 and TRBJ2-7; either TRBD1 or TRBD2 may fit D (5 bases each). The CDR3 spans 15 residues. The germline V gene has CDR1 MNHNY and CDR2 SVGAGI (reference sequence). Trimming took off 0 bases at V and 5 bases at J, with 14 bases between the two ends. The CDR3 here is CASSYSRTRGDEQYF. DNA for the CDR3: TGTGCCAGCAGTTACTCCCGTACGAGAGGGGACGAGCAGTACTTC.

This clone was seen once. The chain combines TRBV25-1 with TRBJ2-1; D may be TRBD1 (5 bases). The V end lost 2 bases, the J end lost 7 bases, and 18 bases lay between the germline ends. From germline, CDR1 is MGHDK and CDR2 SYGVNS. The CDR3 is made up of 16 amino acids. CDR3 residues: CASSESIEAGKNEQFF. DNA of the CDR3: TGTGCCAGCAGTGAAAGCATCGAGGCAGGGAAAAATGAGCAGTTCTTC. Full variable domain (outside the CDR3, taken from reference TRBV25-1 and TRBJ2-1): EADIYQTPRYLVIGTGKKITLECSQTMGHDKMYWYQQDPGMELHLIHYSYGVNSTEKGDLSSESTVSRIRTEHFPLTLESARPSHTSQYLCASSESIEAGKNEQFFGPGTRLTVL.

This chain joins TRBV27 and TRBJ1-5, with 7 bases that match TRBD1. The germline gives CDR1 MNHEY, CDR2 SMNVEV (reference sequence). V gave up 5 bases and J gave up 0 bases; unmatched junction bases: 7. The CDR3 runs to 16 residues. CDR3 protein: CASSRQGKGSNQPQHF. CDR3 nucleotide sequence: TGTGCCAGCAGTAGACAGGGAAAGGGTAGCAATCAGCCCCAGCATTTT.

This chain joins TRBV9 and TRBJ2-3; 12 positions agree with TRBD2. Trimming cost V 4 bases and J 2 bases; bases outside gene matches: 5. This CDR3 is built from 16 residues. Germline V CDR1 and CDR2: SGDLS, YYNGEE. CDR3 sequence reads: CASSPRTSGATDTQYF. The DNA of the CDR3 is TGTGCCAGCAGCCCCCGGACTAGCGGGGCCACAGATACGCAGTATTTT.

This rearrangement joins TRBV5-1 to TRBJ2-1; 9 bases agree with TRBD2. V trimming: 0 bases; J trimming: 4 bases; junction bases outside the gene matches: 8. Germline V CDR1 and CDR2: SGHRS, YFSETQ. There are 17 residues in the CDR3. The CDR3 bases are TGCGCCAGCAGCTTGGAACCCGGCCTAGCGGGGTACAATGAGCAGTTCTTC. This encodes CASSLEPGLAGYNEQFF.

The CDR3 coding sequence is TGTGCCAGCAGCGCCGACAGGGGACATACGCAGTATTTT. Encoded protein: CASSADRGHTQYF. This chain uses TRBV11-2 with TRBJ2-3, with 8 nucleotides matching TRBD1. J gave up 7 bases and V 5 bases, and 5 bases lay outside the gene matches. The germline gives CDR1 SGHAT, CDR2 FQNNGV. This CDR3 contains 13 residues.

The chain links TRBV5-1 to TRBJ1-1; D remains ambiguous. CDR1 and CDR2 (germline): SGHRS, YFSETQ. The CDR3 runs 13 residues. The germline V and J ends were trimmed by 3 bases and 4 bases, with 10 bases remaining between them. For the CDR3, the DNA is TGCGCCAGCAGCTCTCGTTTGGGCACTGAAGCTTTCTTT. Protein sequence: CASSSRLGTEAFF.

This rearrangement joins TRBV2 to TRBJ1-5; 7 bases match TRBD1. Germline-derived CDR1 and CDR2 are SNHLY and FYNNEI. CDR3 length equals 14 residues. The V gene end was trimmed by 7 bases and the J gene end by 7 bases; junction bases not matched to a gene: 10. This CDR3 is CASNSGTVGQPQHF. The CDR3 DNA sequence: TGTGCCAGCAATTCCGGGACAGTGGGACAGCCCCAGCATTTT.

The CDR3 loop reads CASSLPGGPYEQYF. CDR3 nucleotides: TGCGCCAGCAGCTTGCCGGGAGGGCCCTACGAGCAGTACTTC. The chain is built from TRBV5-1 and TRBJ2-7; 8 bases fit TRBD2. Germline V lookup: CDR1 SGHRS, CDR2 YFSETQ. The CDR3 loop spans 14 amino acids. J was trimmed by 2 bases and V by 1 base; bases with no gene match: 2.

DNA of the CDR3: TGTGCCAGCAGTTACTCGATCGCGGGACTTAGCGAGCAGTACTTC. Translated, it gives CASSYSIAGLSEQYF. The J gene is TRBJ2-7, the V gene TRBV6-5; tentatively, D is TRBD2 (6 bases). Deletions cut 0 bases from V and 6 bases from J, with 15 bases between. The CDR3 is 15 amino acids. Germline CDR1 MNHEY, CDR2 SVGAGI.

The gene calls are TRBV18 and TRBJ2-7; TRBD1 matches 10 bases. The CDR3 length is 14 residues. CDR1 and CDR2 from the germline V gene are KGHSH and LQKENI. After removal of 3 bases from V and 5 bases from J, the junction contained 4 bases not matched to a gene. As DNA, the CDR3 is TGTGCCAGCTCACCCGGGACAGGGGCGGACGAGCAGTACTTC. Amino acids: CASSPGTGADEQYF.

This rearrangement joins TRBV6-1 to TRBJ2-7, with D unclear. The germline gives CDR1 MNHNS, CDR2 SASEGT. V lost 3 bases and J lost 6, with 15 bases in between. The CDR3 sequence is 14 residues long. The CDR3 spells CASSDLSRSGEQYF. The CDR3 nucleotides read TGTGCCAGCAGTGATTTGAGCCGCTCAGGCGAGCAGTACTTC.

The chain uses TRBV5-1 and TRBJ2-6; 9 bases map to TRBD1. The germline V gene encodes CDR1 SGHRS and CDR2 YFSETQ. The junction had 8 bases not matched to a gene; V was cut back by 1 base and J by 0 bases. This CDR3 region has 19 residues. The CDR3 sequence: CASSLRFGTGISGANVLTF. CDR3 sequence (DNA): TGCGCCAGCAGCTTGAGGTTTGGGACAGGGATCTCTGGGGCCAACGTCCTGACTTTC. Using reference TRBV5-1 and TRBJ2-6 for the parts outside the CDR3, the full variable domain is KAGVTQTPRYLIKTRGQQVTLSCSPISGHRSVSWYQQTPGQGLQFLFEYFSETQRNKGNFPGRFSGRQFSNSRSEMNVSTLELGDSALYLCASSLRFGTGISGANVLTFGAGSRLTVL.

The chain has TRBV7-8 and TRBJ2-5; 14 bases are a match to TRBD2. The CDR3 sequence is 16 residues long. Unmatched junction bases numbered 5, after V lost 4 bases and J lost 4 bases. Germline values: CDR1 SGHVS, CDR2 FQNEAQ. CDR3 amino acids: CASSSGLAGAGETQYF. The DNA of the CDR3 is TGTGCCAGCAGCTCGGGACTAGCGGGGGCAGGAGAGACCCAGTACTTC.

CDR3 residues: CASSVGGGFVYEQYF. The CDR3 nucleotides are TGTGCCAGCAGCGTAGGGGGAGGGTTTGTCTACGAGCAGTACTTC. V gene TRBV9 combines with J gene TRBJ2-7, with 7 bases lining up with TRBD2. The CDR3 has 15 amino acids. From germline, CDR1 is SGDLS and CDR2 YYNGEE. V trimming: 0 bases; J trimming: 3 bases; junction bases outside the gene matches: 6.

The chain links TRBV5-1 to TRBJ2-7, with 7 bases fitting TRBD1. Per the germline V gene, CDR1 is SGHRS and CDR2 is YFSETQ. Trimming took 2 bases from V and 4 from J; bases not matched to a gene: 9. This CDR3 has 15 amino acids. CDR3 protein: CASSFRQGPTYEQYF. The DNA of the CDR3 is TGCGCCAGCAGCTTTAGACAGGGTCCTACTTACGAGCAGTACTTC.

The V and J genes are TRBV7-2 and TRBJ2-5; D is ambiguous. Germline V gives CDR1 SGHTA, CDR2 FQGNSA. With 2 bases removed from V and 5 bases from J, the gap between germline ends came to 12 bases. This CDR3 spans 14 amino acids. The CDR3 DNA follows: TGTGCCAGCAGCTTACTCGGCCTAGGGGAGACCCAGTACTTC. Residues: CASSLLGLGETQYF.

This clone was picked up a small number of times. The gene calls are TRBV11-2 and TRBJ2-3, with D uncertain. This CDR3 is built from 12 residues. The germline CDR1 and CDR2 sequences are SGHAT and FQNNGV. The V and J ends lost 0 bases and 6 bases respectively, with 4 bases between them. The CDR3 protein is CASSLDRDTQYF. DNA for the CDR3: TGTGCCAGCAGCTTAGATCGTGATACGCAGTATTTT.

This chain connects TRBV7-2 to TRBJ1-2; D unresolved. Trimming stripped 2 bases from V and 5 bases from J, with 18 bases between. The V gene's germline CDR1 is SGHTA and CDR2 FQGNSA. The CDR3 has 16 residues. The CDR3 sequence is CASSLNPGIPLYGYTF. The CDR3 bases are TGTGCCAGCAGCTTAAACCCCGGTATCCCTCTTTATGGCTACACCTTC.

This clone was observed once. This sequence joins TRBV7-3 and TRBJ2-1; no clear D. Germline V gene lookup returns CDR1 SGHTA and CDR2 FQGTGA. V lost 2 bases and J 7 bases, leaving 9 bases between the germline ends. The CDR3 contains 13 residues. CDR3 in DNA: TGTGCCAGCAGCTTAGGGCAGTGGAATGAGCAGTTCTTC. Translated, it gives CASSLGQWNEQFF.

The gene calls are TRBV11-2 and TRBJ2-5, with D unclear. V dropped 0 bases and J dropped 2 bases, with 7 bases sitting between them. This CDR3 contains 14 residues. Per the germline V gene, CDR1 is SGHAT and CDR2 is FQNNGV. This CDR3 is CASSLDRQQETQYF. CDR3 DNA sequence: TGTGCCAGCAGCTTAGACAGGCAGCAAGAGACCCAGTACTTC.

This chain uses TRBV27 with TRBJ1-4, with D unresolved. V shed 5 bases and J shed 7 bases, with 14 bases lying between them. The CDR3 covers 14 residues. Germline V gene sequence: CDR1 MNHEY, CDR2 SMNVEV (reference sequence). CDR3 sequence reads: CASSRKALGEKLFF. The CDR3 DNA follows: TGTGCCAGCAGTAGGAAGGCCTTGGGTGAAAAACTGTTTTTT.

The genes are TRBV2 and TRBJ2-7, with 8 bases identical to TRBD2. V lost 5 bases and J lost 0; bases outside the gene matches: 9. Germline CDR1 and CDR2: SNHLY and FYNNEI. The CDR3 runs to 16 residues. The DNA for the CDR3 is TGTGCCAGCAGTTATAGCGGGACTACCTTCTCCTACGAGCAGTACTTC. It codes for CASSYSGTTFSYEQYF.

V is TRBV10-3 and J is TRBJ1-4; the D gene is possibly TRBD1 (5 bases). With 0 bases removed from V and 4 bases from J, the gap between germline ends came to 12 bases. There are 16 residues in the CDR3. Germline CDR1 reads ENHRY; CDR2 reads SYGVKD. The CDR3 sequence is CAISESTGGFNEKLFF. Written as DNA, the CDR3 is TGTGCCATCAGTGAGTCGACGGGGGGGTTTAATGAAAAACTGTTTTTT.